A selection of T cell receptor beta chains follows, all from one sample in a study of blood T cell repertoires in COVID-19. The protocol was immunoSEQ multiplex PCR, while the TCRdb copy is restricted to in-frame clones and leaves out a portion. This sample has over 70,000 clones, with around three quarters found just once. Sample: peripheral blood. Every receptor here comes from a man between 65 and 85 years old with acute or convalescent COVID-19. Each CDR3 is given without its conserved first and last residue.

v_call cdr3_aa
TRBV10-3 AISESQGPASGNTIY
TRBV6-5 ASSYAGQGSANVLT
TRBV24-1 ATSDTGQGATDTQY
TRBV5-6 ASSHTSTDTQY
TRBV7-7 ASSELQGTADTQY
TRBV19 ASSILIESYNEQF
TRBV11-3 ASSLGGLAGDTGELF
TRBV19 ASSYDRDYEQY
TRBV6-5 AVRATSGNTIY
TRBV24-1 ATSASDYNEQF
TRBV7-8 ASSPGTSGREYQETQY
TRBV6-1 ASSEPWGADYGYT
TRBV5-5 ASSFDRWRNTEAF
TRBV28 ASSFFRGRRLNTEAF
TRBV24-1 ATSGGAGGNEKLF
TRBV5-1 ASTTDSMNTEAF
TRBV27 ASSLSGNEQF
TRBV7-2 ASSLRGSSYNEQF
TRBV29-1 SVGKDQGGKTQY
TRBV7-8 ASSLMMRTEAF
TRBV2 ASSVQGTANEKLF
TRBV6-5 ASARDWSSYEQY